These 8 T cell receptor beta chains were all obtained from the same sample, sequenced in a study of T-cell reconstitution after alpha-beta-depleted transplantation in children. Construction of the TCRbeta library involved unique molecular identifiers. Each CDR3 protein is one row after TCRdb ran MiXCR on the PCR reads. The sample holds some 830,000 distinct CDR3 sequences, about 16% seen once. Specimen: PBMCs, mostly from graft donor cells, collected 360 days after TCRalphabeta/CD19-depleted stem cell transplant. All receptors derive from a male patient aged 10 to 17 who had a stem cell transplant for acute lymphoblastic leukemia, so the T cells may come from the graft donor.

The gene calls are TRBV30 and TRBJ2-1; 10 bases map to TRBD2. Per the germline V gene, CDR1 is GTSNPN and CDR2 is SVGIG (reference sequence). The CDR3 covers 14 residues. V gave up 1 base and J gave up 15 bases; unmatched junction bases: 12. The CDR3 sequence is CAWSGLAGVIRLFF. The CDR3 bases are TGTGCCTGGAGTGGTCTAGCGGGAGTGATAAGACTGTTCTTC.

This clonotype came up many times. J is TRBJ2-2 and V is TRBV5-1, with a weak D call TRBD1 (6 bases). Per the germline V gene, CDR1 is SGHRS and CDR2 is YFSETQ. V lost 4 bases and J lost 0, with 16 bases in between. The CDR3 sequence is 17 residues long. DNA of the CDR3: TGCGCCAGCAGCACCGGACAGCTCCATACGAACACCGGGGAGCTGTTTTTT. This encodes CASSTGQLHTNTGELFF.

The rearrangement joins TRBV5-1 to TRBJ2-5; 9 bases agree with TRBD2. CDR3 length: 16 residues. Unmatched junction bases numbered 7, after V lost 0 bases and J lost 4 bases. Germline V gives CDR1 SGHRS, CDR2 YFSETQ. The CDR3 here is CASSLGSGSSTETQYF. DNA of the CDR3: TGCGCCAGCAGCTTGGGTAGCGGGAGTTCAACAGAGACCCAGTACTTC.

The chain's CDR3 is CASSYSSGSDEQFF. The CDR3 nucleotides are TGTGCCAGCAGTTACAGTAGCGGGAGCGATGAGCAGTTCTTC. V and J are TRBV6-5 and TRBJ2-1, with 9 bases matching TRBD2. The CDR3 runs 14 residues. The germline V gene has CDR1 MNHEY and CDR2 SVGAGI. Trimming removed 2 bases from V and 8 bases from J; junction bases left unmatched: 4.

This clonotype was detected ten times or more. The chain uses TRBV29-1 and TRBJ2-1, with TRBD2 matching over 8 bases. The CDR3 is 13 residues long. Germline V lookup: CDR1 SQVTM, CDR2 ANQGSEA. The ends lost 4 bases at V and 4 bases at J; junction bases unmatched: 3. The CDR3 DNA follows: TGCAGCGTTGTCCTAGCGGGTTACAATGAGCAGTTCTTC. This translates into CSVVLAGYNEQFF.

This clonotype was counted ten times or more. CDR3 protein: CASSGQGLPNTGELFF. Written as DNA, the CDR3 is TGTGCCAGCAGCGGGCAGGGACTACCGAACACCGGGGAGCTGTTTTTT. The chain has TRBV11-2 and TRBJ2-2; 7 nucleotides match TRBD2. CDR3 size: 16 residues. Germline-derived CDR1 and CDR2 are SGHAT and FQNNGV. The trim removed 5 bases at V and 0 bases at J, leaving 6 bases unmatched.

The chain joins TRBV3-1 to TRBJ2-7; 12 positions agree with TRBD2. This CDR3 spans 17 amino acids. Germline loops: CDR1 LGHDT, CDR2 YNNKEL (reference sequence). V lost 4 bases to trimming and J lost 0 bases; unmatched junction nucleotides: 7. The CDR3 reads CASSRGTSGYSSYEQYF. DNA of the CDR3: TGTGCCAGCAGCCGGGGGACTAGCGGGTATAGCTCCTACGAGCAGTACTTC.

This chain connects TRBV12-3 or TRBV12-4 to TRBJ2-7, with D hard to call. The CDR3 has 13 amino acids. Trimming cost V 3 bases and J 4 bases, with 10 bases left between them. The chain's CDR3 is CASSFTPGYEQYF. The CDR3 region has the DNA TGTGCCAGCAGTTTCACCCCCGGGTACGAGCAGTACTTC.